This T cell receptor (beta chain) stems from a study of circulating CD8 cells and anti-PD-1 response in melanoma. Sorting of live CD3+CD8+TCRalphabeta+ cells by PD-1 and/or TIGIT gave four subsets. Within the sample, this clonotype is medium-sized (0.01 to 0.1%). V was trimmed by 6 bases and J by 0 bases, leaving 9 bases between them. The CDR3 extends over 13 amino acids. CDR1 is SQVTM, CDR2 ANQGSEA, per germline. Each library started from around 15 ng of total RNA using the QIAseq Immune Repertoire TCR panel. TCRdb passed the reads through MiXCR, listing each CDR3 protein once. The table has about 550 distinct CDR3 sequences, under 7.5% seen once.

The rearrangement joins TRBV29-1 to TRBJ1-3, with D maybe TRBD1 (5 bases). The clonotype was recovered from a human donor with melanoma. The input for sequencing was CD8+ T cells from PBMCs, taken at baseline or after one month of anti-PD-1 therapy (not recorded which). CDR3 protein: CSVQDNSGNTIYF. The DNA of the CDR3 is TGCAGCGTACAGGACAACTCTGGAAACACCATATATTTT.